This T cell receptor (beta chain) was observed in a study of blood T cell repertoires in COVID-19 (dated by TCRdb to the early 2020s). Study-level background: Samples from collaborators originated in the United States, Italy and Spain and spanned both the acute and convalescent phases of COVID-19. Where available, HLA class I and class II types were obtained from metadata supplied by the sample provider rather than from assay-based typing. The repertoires were released in a freely available public database intended as a resource for research on the immune response to SARS-CoV-2. The prospective study material was composed of cDNA or gDNA derived from T cells, B-cell-depleted T cells, or PBMCs. Subjects who had been exposed to COVID-19, were actively infected with it, or had recovered from it provided the deeply sampled blood TCRbeta repertoires that made up the dataset. The samples were drawn from two sources: the first 160 participants of the ongoing ImmuneRACE study, and 1,000 to 1,500 subjects contributed by 6 global collaborators. The sample metadata nearly always contained a de-identified subject ID, COVID-19 status, age in years and sex. What the research found in general, with its limitations: How much clinical and demographic metadata was included differed by source and by participant, and the metadata was provided uncurated.

TCRbeta CDR3 regions were amplified from genomic DNA by means of the immunoSEQ Assay, a bias-controlled multiplex PCR. As for the original processing: Within the assay, amplification of reference gene primers was used to estimate how many nucleated cells each sample contained. Sequence reads were collapsed and filtered to measure the absolute abundance of every unique TCRbeta CDR3 rearrangement. For each sample, productive Simpson clonality was calculated as the square root of Simpson's diversity index over productive rearrangements. TCRdb limited this immuneACCESS table to in-frame rearrangements with V and J called. A share of clones is missing; checked studies link under half to unresolved V genes, and the rest is unexplained. Clone size and V and J calls were adopted from that table, with D and trimming inferred from the DNA. Here the sample has approximately 380,000 clones; 75% to 90% occur a single time. The top ten clones comprise roughly 3.6% of the sample.

Whole blood was collected in K2EDTA tubes by collaborating institutions according to the institutions' own protocols. Collaborator samples were shipped for TCRbeta analysis as frozen whole blood, isolated PBMCs, or DNA extracted from either sample type. Remarks on this clone: Its antigen target is currently unknown. Base quality data are lacking; no much larger clone is found one base away.

Unmatched junction bases come to 6, with V trimmed by 0 bases and J by 5 bases. The CDR3 numbers 15 residues from cysteine through phenylalanine. Only the CDR3 portion is preserved as DNA: 45 bases, with reading frame beginning at the first base. CDR1 SGDLS and CDR2 YYNGEE are derived from the germline V gene. The sequence was collected from a woman aged 18-35 years with acute or convalescent COVID-19. Source material: peripheral blood. The rearranged segments are TRBV9 and TRBJ2-7, with 9 junctional bases fitting TRBD2. DNA sequence: TGTGCCAGCAGCGTAGCCCCGACTAGCGGAGACGAGCAGTACTTC. The resulting protein is CASSVAPTSGDEQYF.